What follows describes a single TCR beta chain. Its antigen is not known. This entry comes from a study of cytomegalovirus exposure and HLA in healthy donors. Across the whole study: In an earlier analysis, around 100 million unique TCR beta sequences were found from some 200 million T cells. Study results and caveats: Roughly uniform sequencing depth across donors was assumed, possibly incorrectly. Earlier results showed most TCR beta V segments being productive about 90% or about 30% of the time. Reportedly, cytomegalovirus status was diagnosed with high sensitivity and specificity.

V lost 2 bases to trimming and J lost 1 base, with 12 bases between them. CDR3 size: 16 residues. Germline CDR1 and CDR2: MNHNY and SVGAGI (reference sequence). The PCR was carried out with 60 Vbeta primers and 13 Jbeta primers. Libraries were prepared by immunoSEQ multiplex PCR; TCRdb keeps only in-frame clonotypes and omits some of them. The listing records about 170,000 clones. Sequences were obtained from PBMCs. This sequence was found in a woman in her late teens or twenties in good health and CMV-seropositive. The V and J genes are TRBV6-6 and TRBJ2-1; weak D call: TRBD2 (6 bases). The CDR3 is CASSYGGSGSYNEQFF. The CDR3 nucleotides are TGTGCCAGCAGTTACGGGGGGAGTGGGTCCTACAATGAGCAGTTCTTC.